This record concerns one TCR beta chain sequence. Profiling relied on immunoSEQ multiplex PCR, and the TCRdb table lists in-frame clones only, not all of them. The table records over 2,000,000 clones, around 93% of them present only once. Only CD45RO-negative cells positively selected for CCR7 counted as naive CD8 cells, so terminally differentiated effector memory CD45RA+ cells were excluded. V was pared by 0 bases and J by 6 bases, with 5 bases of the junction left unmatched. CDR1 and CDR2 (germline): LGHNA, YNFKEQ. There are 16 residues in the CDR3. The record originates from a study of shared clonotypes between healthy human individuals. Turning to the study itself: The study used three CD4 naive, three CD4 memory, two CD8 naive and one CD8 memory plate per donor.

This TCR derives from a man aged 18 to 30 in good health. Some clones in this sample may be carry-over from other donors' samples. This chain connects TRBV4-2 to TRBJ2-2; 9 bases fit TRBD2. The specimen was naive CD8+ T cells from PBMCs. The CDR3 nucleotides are TGTGCCAGCAGCCAAGAGGCTAGCGGGAATTCCGGGGAGCTGTTTTTT. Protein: CASSQEASGNSGELFF.